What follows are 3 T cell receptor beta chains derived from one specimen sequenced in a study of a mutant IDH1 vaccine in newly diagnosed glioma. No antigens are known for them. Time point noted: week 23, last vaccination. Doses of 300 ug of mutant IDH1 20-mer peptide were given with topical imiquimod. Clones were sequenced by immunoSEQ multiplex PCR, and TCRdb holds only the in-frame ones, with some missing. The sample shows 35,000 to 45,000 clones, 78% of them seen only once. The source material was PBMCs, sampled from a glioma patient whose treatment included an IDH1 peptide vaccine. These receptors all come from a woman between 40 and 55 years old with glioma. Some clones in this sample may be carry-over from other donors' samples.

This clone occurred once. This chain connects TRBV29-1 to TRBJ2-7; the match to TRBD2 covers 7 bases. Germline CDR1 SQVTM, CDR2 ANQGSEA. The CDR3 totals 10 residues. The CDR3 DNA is TGCAACGTGGGAGGGGACGAGCAGTACTTC. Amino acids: CNVGGDEQYF.

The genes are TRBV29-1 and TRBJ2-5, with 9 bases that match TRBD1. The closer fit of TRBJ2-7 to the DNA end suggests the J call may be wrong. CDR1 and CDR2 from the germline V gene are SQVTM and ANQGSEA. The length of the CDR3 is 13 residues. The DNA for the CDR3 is TGCAGCGTTGGGGGGGGACAGGGAGCCGAGCAGTACTTC. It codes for CSVGGGQGAEQYF.

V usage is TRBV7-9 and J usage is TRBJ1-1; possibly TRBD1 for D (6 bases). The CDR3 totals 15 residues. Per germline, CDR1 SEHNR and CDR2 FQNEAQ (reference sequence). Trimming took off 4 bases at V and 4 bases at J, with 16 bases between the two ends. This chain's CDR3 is CASSSKGVVGTEAFF. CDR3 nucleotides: TGTGCCAGCAGCTCCAAGGGGGTTGTAGGCACTGAAGCTTTCTTT.